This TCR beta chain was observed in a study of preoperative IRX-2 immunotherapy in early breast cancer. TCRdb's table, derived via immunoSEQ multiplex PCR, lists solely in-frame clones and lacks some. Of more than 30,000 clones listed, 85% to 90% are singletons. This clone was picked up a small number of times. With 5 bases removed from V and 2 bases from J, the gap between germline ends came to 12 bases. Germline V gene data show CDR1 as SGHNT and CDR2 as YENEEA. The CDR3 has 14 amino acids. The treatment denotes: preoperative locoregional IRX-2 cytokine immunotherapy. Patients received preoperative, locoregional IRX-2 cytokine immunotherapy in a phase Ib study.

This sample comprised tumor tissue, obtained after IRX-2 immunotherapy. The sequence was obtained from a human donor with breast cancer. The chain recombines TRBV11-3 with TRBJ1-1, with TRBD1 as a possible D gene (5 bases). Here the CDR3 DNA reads TGTGCCAGCAGCACCAGACAGCCTAACACTGAAGCTTTCTTT. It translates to CASSTRQPNTEAFF.